Reported below is one T cell receptor (beta chain). The data were produced by immunoSEQ multiplex PCR, yet TCRdb's version contains in-frame clones alone and is incomplete. The sample has 350,000 to 450,000 clones, just under 90% seen once. The data were obtained in a study of blood T cell repertoires in COVID-19. Study at large: Sample material is recorded as cDNA or gDNA derived from T cells, B-cell-depleted T cells, or PBMCs.

Cohort allocation depended upon clinical history that participants reported. This TCR was recovered from a woman aged 30 to 39 who had recovered from COVID-19. Source material: PBMCs or T cells enriched from blood (not recorded which).

DNA of the CDR3: TGCGCCATCTATTCCCTAGCGGCCGACTCTGAGACCCAGTACTTC. This encodes CAIYSLAADSETQYF. V usage is TRBV10-1 and J usage is TRBJ2-5; 7 nucleotides align to TRBD2. The CDR3 runs 15 residues. The germline V gene encodes CDR1 WNHNN and CDR2 SYGVQD (reference sequence). Trimming cost V 10 bases and J 5 bases; bases outside gene matches: 16.